The source of this T cell receptor beta chain is a study of T cells after yellow fever vaccination. Using its own MiXCR run on the 5' RACE reads, TCRdb lists one record per CDR3 protein. The table includes more than 45,000 distinct CDR3 sequences, approximately 6% detected once. The receptor was derived from a man in his late teens or twenties who received the YFV17D yellow fever vaccine. Sequencing was performed on PBMCs, either bulk or a sorted T-cell subset (CD4+, CD8+, memory, or dextramer-sorted; not recorded which), taken on the day of the yellow fever booster vaccination.

The CDR3 reads CASSYSATHLSPRENQPQHF. In nucleotides, the CDR3 is TGTGCCAGCAGTTACTCCGCGACTCATCTTTCTCCGAGAGAGAATCAGCCCCAGCATTTT. The chain recombines TRBV6-6 with TRBJ1-5; D ambiguous. This CDR3 contains 20 residues. Germline values: CDR1 MNHNY, CDR2 SVGAGI (reference sequence). The V end was cut by 0 bases, the J end by 4 bases, with 25 bases between.